This TCR beta chain was identified during a study of monozygotic twins with inflammatory bowel disease. For every sample, eight separate reactions were used to make cDNA. TCRdb reprocessed the 5' RACE reads, with one entry per CDR3 protein and no DNA. Its table lists 300,000 to 400,000 distinct CDR3 sequences. The CDR3 is made up of 15 amino acids. Germline-derived CDR1 and CDR2 are SGHVS and FQNEAQ. Findings and caveats of the study: Discordant twins had repertoire similarity that did not differ from that of concordant twins, possibly from limited power. The co-twins with IBD showed lower TCRbeta diversity (inverse Simpson) than their healthy siblings.

A remark on this clonotype: The antigen remains unidentified.

The gene calls are TRBV7-8 and TRBJ2-3; TCRdb gives TRBD1 as the D gene, but with no DNA this cannot be confirmed. Sequencing used blood. This TCR came from a human donor with ulcerative colitis or Crohn's disease, or a healthy co-twin of an affected twin (not recorded which). CDR3 sequence reads: CASSWDRVNTDTQYF.